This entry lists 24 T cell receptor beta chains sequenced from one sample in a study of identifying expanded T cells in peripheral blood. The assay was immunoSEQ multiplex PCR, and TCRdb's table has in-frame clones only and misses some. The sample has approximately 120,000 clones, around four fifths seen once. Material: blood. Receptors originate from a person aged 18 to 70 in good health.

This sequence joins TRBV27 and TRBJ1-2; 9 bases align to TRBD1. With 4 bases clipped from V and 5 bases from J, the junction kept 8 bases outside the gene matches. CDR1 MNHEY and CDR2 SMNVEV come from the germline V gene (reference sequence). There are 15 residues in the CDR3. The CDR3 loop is CASSSQGARRYGYTF. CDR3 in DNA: TGTGCCAGCAGTTCACAGGGGGCAAGAAGGTATGGCTACACCTTC.

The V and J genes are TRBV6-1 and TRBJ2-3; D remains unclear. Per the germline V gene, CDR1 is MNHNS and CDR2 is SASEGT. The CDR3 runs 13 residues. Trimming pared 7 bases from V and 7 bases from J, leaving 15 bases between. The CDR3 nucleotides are TGTGCCAGCACCGTTGATATGGCCAATACGCAGTATTTT. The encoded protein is CASTVDMANTQYF.

In nucleotides, the CDR3 is TGTGCCAGCAGCGAGAGGGACAGGGATTATGGCTACACCTTC. It yields the protein CASSERDRDYGYTF. The chain is built from TRBV5-6 and TRBJ1-2, with 9 bases matching TRBD1. The CDR3 spans 14 residues. Per germline, CDR1 SGHDT and CDR2 YYEEEE. With V trimmed by 4 bases and J by 5 bases, 6 bases remained unmatched.

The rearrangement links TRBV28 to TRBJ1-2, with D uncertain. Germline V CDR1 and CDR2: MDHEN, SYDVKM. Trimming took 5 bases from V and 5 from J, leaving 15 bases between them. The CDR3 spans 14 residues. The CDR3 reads CASSGVAALYGYTF. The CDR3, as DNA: TGTGCCAGCAGTGGGGTCGCTGCCTTATATGGCTACACCTTC.

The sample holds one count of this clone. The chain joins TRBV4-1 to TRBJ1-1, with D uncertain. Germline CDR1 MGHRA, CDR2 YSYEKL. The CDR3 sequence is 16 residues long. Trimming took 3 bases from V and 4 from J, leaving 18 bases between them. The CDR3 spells CASSQGGRAPATEAFF. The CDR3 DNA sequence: TGCGCCAGCAGCCAGGGCGGAAGGGCCCCGGCCACTGAAGCTTTCTTT.

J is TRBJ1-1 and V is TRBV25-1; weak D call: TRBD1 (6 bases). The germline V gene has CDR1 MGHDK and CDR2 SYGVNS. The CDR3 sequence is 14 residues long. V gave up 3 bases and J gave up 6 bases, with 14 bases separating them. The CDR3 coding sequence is TGTGCCAGCAGTGATTACACAGGGAGCCCTGAAGCTTTCTTT. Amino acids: CASSDYTGSPEAFF.

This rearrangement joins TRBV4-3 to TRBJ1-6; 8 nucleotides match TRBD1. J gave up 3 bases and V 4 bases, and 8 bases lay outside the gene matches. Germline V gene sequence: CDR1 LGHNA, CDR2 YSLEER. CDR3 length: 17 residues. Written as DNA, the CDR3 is TGCGCCAGCAGCCTATCTGGGACAGGCTTCTATAATTCACCCCTCCACTTT. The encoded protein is CASSLSGTGFYNSPLHF.

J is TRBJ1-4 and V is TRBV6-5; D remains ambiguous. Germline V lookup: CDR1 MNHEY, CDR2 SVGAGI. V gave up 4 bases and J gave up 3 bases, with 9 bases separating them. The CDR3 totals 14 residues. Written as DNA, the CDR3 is TGTGCCAGCAGTTTAAGTTCTTCTAATGAAAAACTGTTTTTT. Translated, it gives CASSLSSSNEKLFF.

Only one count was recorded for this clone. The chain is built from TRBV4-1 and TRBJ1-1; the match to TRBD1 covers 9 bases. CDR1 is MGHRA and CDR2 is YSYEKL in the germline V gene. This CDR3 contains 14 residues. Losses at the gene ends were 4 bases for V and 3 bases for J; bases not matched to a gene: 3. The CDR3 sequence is CASSPDRGDTEAFF. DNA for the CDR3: TGCGCCAGCAGCCCCGACAGGGGGGACACTGAAGCTTTCTTT.

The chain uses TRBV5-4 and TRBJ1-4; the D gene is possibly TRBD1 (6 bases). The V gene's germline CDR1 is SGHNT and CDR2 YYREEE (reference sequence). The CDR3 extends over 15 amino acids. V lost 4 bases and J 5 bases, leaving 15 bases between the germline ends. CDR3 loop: CASSPTGTRNEKLFF. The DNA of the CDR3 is TGTGCCAGCAGCCCCACCGGGACAAGGAATGAAAAACTGTTTTTT.

This CDR3 is CASRLDKDSAYEQYF. The CDR3 nucleotides read TGTGCCAGCAGACTCGATAAGGACTCGGCCTACGAGCAGTACTTC. The chain uses TRBV6-6 and TRBJ2-7; possible D gene TRBD2, 5 bases. This CDR3 spans 15 amino acids. Per the germline V gene, CDR1 is MNHNY and CDR2 is SVGAGI (reference sequence). The V end lost 6 bases, the J end lost 2 bases, and 17 bases lay between the germline ends.

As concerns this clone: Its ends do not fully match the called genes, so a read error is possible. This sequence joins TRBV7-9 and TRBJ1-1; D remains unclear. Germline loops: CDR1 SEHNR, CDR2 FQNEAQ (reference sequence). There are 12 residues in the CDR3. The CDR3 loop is CASGFGETEAFF. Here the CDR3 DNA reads TGTGCCAGCGGCTTTGGAGAAACTGAAGCTTTCTTT.

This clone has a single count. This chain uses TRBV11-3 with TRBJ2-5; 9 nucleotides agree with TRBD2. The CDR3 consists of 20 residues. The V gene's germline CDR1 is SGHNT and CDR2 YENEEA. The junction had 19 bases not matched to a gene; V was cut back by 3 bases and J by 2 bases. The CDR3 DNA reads TGTGCCAGCAGCTTCGTCCCCCTACGTCTCGCTAGCGGGACTCAAGAGACCCAGTACTTC. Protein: CASSFVPLRLASGTQETQYF.

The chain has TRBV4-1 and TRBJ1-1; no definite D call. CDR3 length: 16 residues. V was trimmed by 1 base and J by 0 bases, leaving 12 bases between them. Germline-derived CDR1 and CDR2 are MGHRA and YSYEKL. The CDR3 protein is CASSQVSGRMNTEAFF. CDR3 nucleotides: TGCGCCAGCAGCCAAGTATCCGGGCGGATGAACACTGAAGCTTTCTTT.

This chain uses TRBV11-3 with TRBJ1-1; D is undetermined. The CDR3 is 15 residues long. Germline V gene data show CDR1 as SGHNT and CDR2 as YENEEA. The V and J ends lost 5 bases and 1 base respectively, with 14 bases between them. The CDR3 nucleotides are TGTGCCAGCAGCCGAGATGCCGCGGGGAACACTGAAGCTTTCTTT. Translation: CASSRDAAGNTEAFF.

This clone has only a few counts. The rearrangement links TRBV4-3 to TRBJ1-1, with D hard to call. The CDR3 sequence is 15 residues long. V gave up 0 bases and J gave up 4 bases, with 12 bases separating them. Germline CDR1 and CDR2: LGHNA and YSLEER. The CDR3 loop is CASSQDLARLTEAFF. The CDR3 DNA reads TGCGCCAGCAGCCAAGATCTCGCCAGGCTCACTGAAGCTTTCTTT.

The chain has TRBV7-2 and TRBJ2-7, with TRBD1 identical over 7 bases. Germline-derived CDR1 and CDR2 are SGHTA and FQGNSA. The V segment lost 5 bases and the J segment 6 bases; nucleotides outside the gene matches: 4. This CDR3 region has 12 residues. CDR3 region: CASSQQGTEQYF. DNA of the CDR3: TGTGCCAGCAGCCAACAGGGGACCGAGCAGTACTTC.

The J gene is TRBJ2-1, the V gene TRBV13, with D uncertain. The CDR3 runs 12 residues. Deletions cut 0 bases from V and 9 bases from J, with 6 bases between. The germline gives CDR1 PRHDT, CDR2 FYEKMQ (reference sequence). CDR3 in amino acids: CASSLGGFEQFF. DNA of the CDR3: TGTGCCAGCAGCTTAGGTGGGTTTGAGCAGTTCTTC.

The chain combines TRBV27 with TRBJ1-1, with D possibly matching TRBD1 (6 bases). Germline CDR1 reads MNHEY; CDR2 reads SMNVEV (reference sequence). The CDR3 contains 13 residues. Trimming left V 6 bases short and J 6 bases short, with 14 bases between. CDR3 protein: CASRSTGKAEAFF. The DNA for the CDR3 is TGTGCCAGCAGGTCAACAGGGAAGGCTGAAGCTTTCTTT.

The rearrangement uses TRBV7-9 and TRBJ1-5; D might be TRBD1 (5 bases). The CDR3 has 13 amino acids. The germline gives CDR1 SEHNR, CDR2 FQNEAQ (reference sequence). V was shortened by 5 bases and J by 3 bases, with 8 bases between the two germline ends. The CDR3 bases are TGTGCCAGCAGCCTGGACACCAATCAGCCCCAGCATTTT. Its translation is CASSLDTNQPQHF.

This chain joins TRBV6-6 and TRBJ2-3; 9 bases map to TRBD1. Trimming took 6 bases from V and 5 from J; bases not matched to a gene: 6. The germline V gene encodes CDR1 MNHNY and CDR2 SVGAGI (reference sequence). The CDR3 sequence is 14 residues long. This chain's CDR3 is CASRVTGGVDTQYF. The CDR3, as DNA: TGTGCCAGCAGGGTAACAGGGGGCGTAGATACGCAGTATTTT.

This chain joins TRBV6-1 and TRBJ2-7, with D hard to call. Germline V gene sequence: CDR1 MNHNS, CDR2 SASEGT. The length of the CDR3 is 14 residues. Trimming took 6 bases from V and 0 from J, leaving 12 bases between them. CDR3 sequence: CASSAYSSSYEQYF. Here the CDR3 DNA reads TGTGCCAGCAGCGCATATAGTAGCTCCTACGAGCAGTACTTC.

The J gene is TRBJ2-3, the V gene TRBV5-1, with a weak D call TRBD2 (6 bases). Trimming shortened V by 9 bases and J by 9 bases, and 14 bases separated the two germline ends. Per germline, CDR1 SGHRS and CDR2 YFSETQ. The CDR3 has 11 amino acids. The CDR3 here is CATSWGETQYF. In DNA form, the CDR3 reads TGCGCCACCTCCTGGGGGGAGACGCAGTATTTT.

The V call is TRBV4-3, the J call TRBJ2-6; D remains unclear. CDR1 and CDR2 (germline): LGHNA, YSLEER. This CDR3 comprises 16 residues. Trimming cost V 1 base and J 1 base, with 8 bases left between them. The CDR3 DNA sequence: TGCGCCAGCAGCCAAGTTTGGAAATCTGGGGCCAACGTCCTGACTTTC. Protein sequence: CASSQVWKSGANVLTF.